One sample yielded the 28 T cell receptor beta chains listed below, sequenced in a study of beta chain features in type 1 diabetes. What was sequenced were expressed TCRB transcripts, since all of the isolated RNA had been reverse transcribed. The table came from immunoSEQ multiplex PCR; TCRdb's copy has only in-frame clones and leaves some out. The data show about 230,000 clones, with over 8.5% seen just once and under 0.045% held by the top ten. Material: naive CD4+ T cells from blood. The receptors were sampled from a woman under 30 in good health.

This clone was recorded a few times. The chain has TRBV6-1 and TRBJ1-2; 7 bases agree with TRBD1. Germline values: CDR1 MNHNS, CDR2 SASEGT. V lost 2 bases to trimming and J lost 8 bases; unmatched junction nucleotides: 8. The CDR3 is 14 amino acids. CDR3 sequence reads: CASSEHRDSGGYTF. The CDR3 region has the DNA TGTGCCAGCAGTGAACACCGGGACAGCGGGGGCTACACCTTC.

This clone was found a few times. V gene TRBV5-1 combines with J gene TRBJ1-1; D may be TRBD1 (5 bases). CDR1 and CDR2 (germline): SGHRS, YFSETQ. With 1 base removed from V and 4 bases from J, the gap between germline ends came to 11 bases. This CDR3 is built from 14 residues. The CDR3 region is CASSLYGGGTEAFF. CDR3 nucleotide sequence: TGCGCCAGCAGCTTGTATGGCGGGGGCACTGAAGCTTTCTTT.

The chain is built from TRBV15 and TRBJ2-7; TRBD1 might be the D (6 bases). This CDR3 has 15 residues. Per the germline V gene, CDR1 is LNHNV and CDR2 is YYDKDF (reference sequence). Between the trimmed V and J ends, which lost 0 bases and 0 bases, there was a span of 9 bases. The CDR3 loop is CATSREGGFSYEQYF. In DNA form, the CDR3 reads TGTGCCACCAGCAGAGAAGGGGGATTCTCCTACGAGCAGTACTTC.

The chain joins TRBV5-1 to TRBJ1-1, with 8 bases lining up with TRBD1. Germline values: CDR1 SGHRS, CDR2 YFSETQ. The CDR3 has 17 residues. V was clipped by 4 bases and J by 9 bases; unmatched bases: 20. In DNA form, the CDR3 reads TGCGCCAGCAGCCCAATTCCGGTGACAGGGGTAGGGAGGAAAGCTTTCTTT. Its protein product is CASSPIPVTGVGRKAFF.

V and J are TRBV5-1 and TRBJ2-1, with 12 bases lining up with TRBD1. Germline assignment: CDR1 SGHRS and CDR2 YFSETQ. This CDR3 is 17 amino acids long. The trim removed 5 bases at V and 8 bases at J, leaving 14 bases unmatched. Here the CDR3 DNA reads TGCGCCAGCAGGCTACTCAAGCCCGGGACAGGGGGCTATGAGCAGTTCTTC. It is translated as CASRLLKPGTGGYEQFF. The variable domain in full, completed from reference TRBV5-1 and TRBJ2-1, reads KAGVTQTPRYLIKTRGQQVTLSCSPISGHRSVSWYQQTPGQGLQFLFEYFSETQRNKGNFPGRFSGRQFSNSRSEMNVSTLELGDSALYLCASRLLKPGTGGYEQFFGPGTRLTVL.

The rearrangement links TRBV4-1 to TRBJ1-2; no reliable D call. The V end was cut by 1 base, the J end by 4 bases, with 13 bases between. The CDR3 contains 15 residues. Germline V gives CDR1 MGHRA, CDR2 YSYEKL. CDR3 sequence (DNA): TGCGCCAGCAGCCAAGTTAGCCTCCCGGGCTATGGCTACACCTTC. Protein sequence: CASSQVSLPGYGYTF.

This clone was counted between two and nine times. A junction boundary mismatches the germline segment, possibly from a read error. The rearrangement uses TRBV5-4 and TRBJ1-1, with D possibly matching TRBD1 (5 bases). This CDR3 contains 15 residues. CDR1 SGHNT and CDR2 YYREEE come from the germline V gene (reference sequence). CDR3 loop: CASSRSSGGNAEAFF. DNA for the CDR3: TGTGCCAGCAGCCGATCTTCCGGGGGGAACGCTGAAGCTTTCTTT.

There are a few counts of this clone. This chain links TRBV6-8 with TRBJ1-2; no clear D gene. The CDR3 is 13 amino acids. Trimming left V 5 bases short and J 4 bases short, with 11 bases between. From germline, CDR1 is MNHGY and CDR2 SAAAGT. The CDR3 sequence is CASSPTQSYGYTF. The CDR3 DNA reads TGTGCCAGCAGTCCCACCCAGTCCTATGGCTACACCTTC.

The chain has TRBV4-1 and TRBJ1-1; possibly TRBD1 for D (6 bases). Between the trimmed V and J ends, which lost 0 bases and 0 bases, there was a span of 11 bases. The CDR3 consists of 16 residues. Looked up from germline, CDR1 is MGHRA and CDR2 is YSYEKL. The CDR3 DNA is TGCGCCAGCAGCCAAGAAGTAAACAGGGTGAACACTGAAGCTTTCTTT. Amino acid sequence: CASSQEVNRVNTEAFF.

This chain uses TRBV18 with TRBJ1-2; no clear D. The CDR3 spans 15 residues. Trimming took off 2 bases at V and 0 bases at J, with 10 bases between the two ends. Germline V gene sequence: CDR1 KGHSH, CDR2 LQKENI. The chain's CDR3 is CASSPEVRANYGYTF. In DNA form, the CDR3 reads TGTGCCAGCTCACCAGAGGTCCGGGCTAACTATGGCTACACCTTC.

Only one count was recorded for this clone. V is TRBV15 and J is TRBJ1-5; 7 nucleotides match TRBD1. The CDR3 covers 15 residues. Per the germline V gene, CDR1 is LNHNV and CDR2 is YYDKDF (reference sequence). The ends lost 7 bases at V and 2 bases at J; junction bases unmatched: 8. CDR3 region: CATTHDRVGNQPQHF. CDR3 DNA: TGTGCCACCACCCATGACAGGGTTGGCAATCAGCCCCAGCATTTT.

The chain uses TRBV6-1 and TRBJ2-2; 10 nucleotides align to TRBD2. V lost 3 bases, J lost 8 bases, and 3 bases stayed unmatched. The CDR3 totals 14 residues. CDR1 is MNHNS and CDR2 is SASEGT in the germline V gene. The CDR3 DNA reads as TGTGCCAGCAGTGACCTAGCGGGGGCTGGGGAGCTGTTTTTT. Its translation is CASSDLAGAGELFF.

This clone has just a few counts. The V call is TRBV11-1, the J call TRBJ2-7; a possible D gene is TRBD2 (5 bases). Germline V gene data show CDR1 as SGHAT and CDR2 as FQDESV (reference sequence). V gave up 4 bases and J gave up 7 bases, with 11 bases separating them. The CDR3 extends over 12 amino acids. CDR3 region: CASSSDGGEQYF. DNA of the CDR3: TGTGCCAGCAGCTCAGACGGAGGTGAGCAGTACTTC.

This clone was seen only a few times. The rearrangement joins TRBV7-9 to TRBJ1-6, with a tentative D call TRBD1 (5 bases). Per the germline V gene, CDR1 is SEHNR and CDR2 is FQNEAQ (reference sequence). This CDR3 contains 16 residues. Trimming pared 4 bases from V and 8 bases from J, leaving 18 bases between. This CDR3 is CASSSNRRGLDSPLHF. The CDR3 DNA sequence: TGTGCCAGCAGCTCTAATAGGCGGGGACTCGATTCACCCCTCCACTTT.

The chain recombines TRBV18 with TRBJ1-3, with D perhaps TRBD1 (5 bases). Germline V lookup: CDR1 KGHSH, CDR2 LQKENI. Trimming shortened V by 3 bases and J by 4 bases, and 25 bases separated the two germline ends. The CDR3 totals 19 residues. The CDR3 DNA follows: TGTGCCAGCTCACCGAATTTGGTGACAGCAGGGCCTTCCGGAAACACCATATATTTT. It translates to CASSPNLVTAGPSGNTIYF.

In DNA, the CDR3 is TGTGCCAGCAGTTTAATGGGAGGCGGGGAGCTGTTTTTT. It yields the protein CASSLMGGGELFF. The V call is TRBV6-5, the J call TRBJ2-2; tentatively, D is TRBD2 (6 bases). Germline V gives CDR1 MNHEY, CDR2 SVGAGI. CDR3 length: 13 amino acids. Between the trimmed V and J ends, which lost 4 bases and 7 bases, there was a span of 10 bases.

This clone was recorded at least ten times. The chain joins TRBV9 to TRBJ2-3, with 8 nucleotides matching TRBD2. CDR1 is SGDLS and CDR2 is YYNGEE in the germline V gene. This CDR3 is built from 15 residues. J was trimmed by 5 bases and V by 0 bases; bases with no gene match: 5. CDR3 nucleotide sequence: TGTGCCAGCAGCGTAGAGGCGGGAGGAGTAGATACGCAGTATTTT. Translation gives CASSVEAGGVDTQYF.

In this sample, this clone turned up a few times. This chain joins TRBV18 and TRBJ1-3; possible D gene TRBD1, 6 bases. The germline gives CDR1 KGHSH, CDR2 LQKENI. The CDR3 runs 16 residues. Trimming stripped 1 base from V and 3 bases from J, with 13 bases between. As DNA, the CDR3 is TGTGCCAGCTCACCACGGACAGACCTTCGTGGAAACACCATATATTTT. This codes for CASSPRTDLRGNTIYF.

Notes on this clone: Other nucleotide sequences from this sample produce the same CDR3. The chain carries TRBV29-1 and TRBJ1-1; D remains ambiguous. Germline CDR1 and CDR2: SQVTM and ANQGSEA. The CDR3 has 13 residues. The V end lost 1 base, the J end lost 0 bases, and 6 bases lay between the germline ends. The DNA of the CDR3 is TGCAGCGTTGAAGGGAGGTTGAACACTGAAGCTTTCTTT. Encoded protein: CSVEGRLNTEAFF.

This clone was picked up a small number of times. The chain has TRBV19 and TRBJ2-3; 9 bases are shared with TRBD2. Germline V gene lookup returns CDR1 LNHDA and CDR2 SQIVND (reference sequence). CDR3 size: 14 residues. V shed 6 bases and J 3 bases; nucleotides not matched to a gene: 4. CDR3 DNA sequence: TGTGCCAGTAGGCCGGGACTAGCTACAGATACGCAGTATTTT. Translated, it gives CASRPGLATDTQYF. The full variable domain, rest sourced from reference TRBV19 and TRBJ2-3, is DGGITQSPKYLFRKEGQNVTLSCEQNLNHDAMYWYRQDPGQGLRLIYYSQIVNDFQKGDIAEGYSVSREKKESFPLTVTSAQKNPTAFYLCASRPGLATDTQYFGPGTRLTVL.

This clone was seen a handful of times. This chain connects TRBV6-5 to TRBJ1-1; D uncertain. Per the germline V gene, CDR1 is MNHEY and CDR2 is SVGAGI. The V and J ends lost 4 bases and 0 bases respectively, with 15 bases between them. The CDR3 length is 16 residues. The CDR3 coding sequence is TGTGCCAGCAGTTCTAAGATGTTTCTTATGAACACTGAAGCTTTCTTT. Its translation is CASSSKMFLMNTEAFF.

This clone appeared a few times. This sequence joins TRBV15 and TRBJ1-1; 8 positions agree with TRBD1. This CDR3 comprises 18 residues. The V gene end was trimmed by 1 base and the J gene end by 2 bases; junction bases not matched to a gene: 12. Germline V CDR1 and CDR2: LNHNV, YYDKDF (reference sequence). Here the CDR3 reads CATSRGRTGRLGNTEAFF. CDR3 DNA sequence: TGTGCCACCAGCAGAGGAAGGACAGGGAGGTTGGGAAACACTGAAGCTTTCTTT.

This clone was picked up a small number of times. V usage is TRBV5-1 and J usage is TRBJ2-1; 8 bases are a match to TRBD2. Germline V gene lookup returns CDR1 SGHRS and CDR2 YFSETQ. V was clipped by 5 bases and J by 9 bases; unmatched bases: 10. This CDR3 region has 14 residues. CDR3 bases: TGCGCCAGCAGGGGTCCTAGCGGGTCAGGTGAGCAGTTCTTC. Its translation is CASRGPSGSGEQFF.

This rearrangement joins TRBV30 to TRBJ1-2, with 11 bases that match TRBD1. CDR1 and CDR2 (germline): GTSNPN, SVGIG (reference sequence). V was clipped by 2 bases and J by 5 bases; unmatched bases: 7. This CDR3 is built from 15 residues. The CDR3 region has the DNA TGTGCCTGGAGTCATACCGGGACAGGGGGTTATGGCTACACCTTC. Amino acids: CAWSHTGTGGYGYTF.

J is TRBJ1-2 and V is TRBV29-1; the D gene is possibly TRBD1 (5 bases). Trimming took 2 bases from V and 0 from J, leaving 10 bases between them. This CDR3 region has 14 residues. The V gene's germline CDR1 is SQVTM and CDR2 ANQGSEA. CDR3 coding DNA: TGCAGCGTTGAATCGACAGAGTCTAACTATGGCTACACCTTC. This sequence encodes CSVESTESNYGYTF.

The rearrangement uses TRBV19 and TRBJ2-7; 7 bases fit TRBD1. The CDR3 sequence is 17 residues long. Germline-derived CDR1 and CDR2 are LNHDA and SQIVND (reference sequence). V was clipped by 5 bases and J by 2 bases; unmatched bases: 15. The CDR3 DNA is TGTGCCAGTAGTGAGGGACAGAATTTCCCTCCCACCTACGAGCAGTACTTC. It is translated as CASSEGQNFPPTYEQYF.

Only a few counts were recorded for this clone. J is TRBJ1-5 and V is TRBV4-1; no definite D call. The V end lost 1 base, the J end lost 6 bases, and 10 bases lay between the germline ends. The V gene's germline CDR1 is MGHRA and CDR2 YSYEKL. This CDR3 comprises 14 residues. CDR3 nucleotides: TGCGCCAGCAGCCAAGTGAGGGATGTTCAGCCCCAGCATTTT. Its translation: CASSQVRDVQPQHF.

The sample holds a few counts of this clone. The chain employs TRBV9 and TRBJ2-3, with D tentatively TRBD1 (5 bases). The germline CDR1 and CDR2 sequences are SGDLS and YYNGEE. V gave up 3 bases and J gave up 3 bases, with 14 bases separating them. The CDR3 runs to 15 residues. In nucleotides, the CDR3 is TGTGCCAGCAGCGGACATCAGGGTAAAACAGATACGCAGTATTTT. This gives the protein CASSGHQGKTDTQYF.